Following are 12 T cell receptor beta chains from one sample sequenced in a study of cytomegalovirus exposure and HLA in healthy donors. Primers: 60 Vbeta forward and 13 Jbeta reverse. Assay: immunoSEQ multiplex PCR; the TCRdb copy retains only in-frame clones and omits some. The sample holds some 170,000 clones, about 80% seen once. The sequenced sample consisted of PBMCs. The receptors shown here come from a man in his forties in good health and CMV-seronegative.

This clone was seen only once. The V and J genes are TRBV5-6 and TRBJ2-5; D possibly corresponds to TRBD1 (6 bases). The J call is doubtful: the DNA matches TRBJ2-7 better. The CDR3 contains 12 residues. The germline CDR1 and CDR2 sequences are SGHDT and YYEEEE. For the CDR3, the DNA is TGTGCCAGCAGCTTACAGGGCTACGAGCAGTACTTC. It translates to CASSLQGYEQYF.

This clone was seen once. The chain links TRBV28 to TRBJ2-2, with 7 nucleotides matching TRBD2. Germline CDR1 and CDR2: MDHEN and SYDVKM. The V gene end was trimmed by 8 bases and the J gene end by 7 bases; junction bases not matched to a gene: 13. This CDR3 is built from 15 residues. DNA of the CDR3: TGTGCCAGCCGCAAGGGAGGGAGGGTGATCGGGGAGCTGTTTTTT. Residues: CASRKGGRVIGELFF.

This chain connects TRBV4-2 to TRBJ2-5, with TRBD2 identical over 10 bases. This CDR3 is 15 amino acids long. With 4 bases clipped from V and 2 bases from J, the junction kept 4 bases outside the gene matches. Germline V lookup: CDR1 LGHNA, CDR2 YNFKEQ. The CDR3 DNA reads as TGTGCCAGCAGCCCAATAGCGGGAGGTCAAGAGACCCAGTACTTC. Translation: CASSPIAGGQETQYF.

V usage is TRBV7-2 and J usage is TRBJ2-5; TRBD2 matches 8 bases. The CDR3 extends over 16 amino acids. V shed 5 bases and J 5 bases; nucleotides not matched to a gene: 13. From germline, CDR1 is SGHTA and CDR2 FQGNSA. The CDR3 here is CASSPLAGLSLETQYF. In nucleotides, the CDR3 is TGTGCCAGCAGCCCTTTAGCGGGATTGAGTTTGGAGACCCAGTACTTC.

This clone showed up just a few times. CDR3: CASSPEEGQRQFF. DNA for the CDR3: TGTGCCAGTAGTCCCGAGGAGGGGCAGCGGCAGTTCTTC. V gene TRBV19 combines with J gene TRBJ2-1, with D possibly TRBD2 on 6 matching bases. The CDR3 length is 13 residues. V dropped 5 bases and J dropped 12 bases, with 17 bases sitting between them. Germline CDR1 is LNHDA and CDR2 is SQIVND (reference sequence). Supplemented by reference TRBV19 and TRBJ2-1, the full variable domain reads DGGITQSPKYLFRKEGQNVTLSCEQNLNHDAMYWYRQDPGQGLRLIYYSQIVNDFQKGDIAEGYSVSREKKESFPLTVTSAQKNPTAFYLCASSPEEGQRQFFGPGTRLTVL.

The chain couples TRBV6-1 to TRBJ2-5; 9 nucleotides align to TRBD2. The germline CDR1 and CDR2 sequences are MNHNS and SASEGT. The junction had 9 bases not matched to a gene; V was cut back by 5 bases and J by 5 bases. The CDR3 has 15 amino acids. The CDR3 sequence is CASSPRRGGRETQYF. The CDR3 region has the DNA TGTGCCAGCAGTCCTAGGCGGGGGGGGAGGGAGACCCAGTACTTC.

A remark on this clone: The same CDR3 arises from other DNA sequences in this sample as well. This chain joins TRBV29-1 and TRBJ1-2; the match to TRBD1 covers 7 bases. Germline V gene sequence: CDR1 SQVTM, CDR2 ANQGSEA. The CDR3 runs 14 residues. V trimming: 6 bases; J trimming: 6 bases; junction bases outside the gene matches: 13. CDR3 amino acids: CSVETGTVSDGYTF. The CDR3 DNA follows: TGCAGCGTCGAAACTGGGACAGTATCTGATGGCTACACCTTC.

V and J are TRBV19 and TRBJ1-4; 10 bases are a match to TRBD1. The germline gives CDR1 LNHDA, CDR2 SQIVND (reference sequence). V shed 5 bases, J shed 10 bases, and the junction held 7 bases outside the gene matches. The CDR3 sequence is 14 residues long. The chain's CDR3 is CASSPRTGGGKLFF. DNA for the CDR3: TGTGCCAGTAGTCCCAGGACAGGGGGAGGAAAACTGTTTTTT.

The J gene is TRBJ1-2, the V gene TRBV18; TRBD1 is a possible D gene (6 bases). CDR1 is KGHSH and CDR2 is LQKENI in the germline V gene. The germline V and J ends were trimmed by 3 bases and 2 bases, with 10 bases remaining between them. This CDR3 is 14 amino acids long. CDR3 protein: CASSPGHLNYGYTF. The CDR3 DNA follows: TGTGCCAGCTCACCGGGACACTTAAACTATGGCTACACCTTC.

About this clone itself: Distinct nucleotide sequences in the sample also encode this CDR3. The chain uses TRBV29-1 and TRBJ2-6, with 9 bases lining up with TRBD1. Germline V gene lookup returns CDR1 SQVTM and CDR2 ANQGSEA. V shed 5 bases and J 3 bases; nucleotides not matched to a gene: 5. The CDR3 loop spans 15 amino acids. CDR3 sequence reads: CSVRTGGLGANVLTF. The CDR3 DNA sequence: TGCAGCGTTCGAACAGGGGGCCTTGGGGCCAACGTCCTGACTTTC.

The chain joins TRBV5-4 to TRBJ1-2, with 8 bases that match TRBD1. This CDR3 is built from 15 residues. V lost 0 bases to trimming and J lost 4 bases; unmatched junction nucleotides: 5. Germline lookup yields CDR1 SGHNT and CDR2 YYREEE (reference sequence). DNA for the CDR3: TGTGCCAGCAGCTTGGAAGCGACAGGGGCCTATGGCTACACCTTC. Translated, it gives CASSLEATGAYGYTF.

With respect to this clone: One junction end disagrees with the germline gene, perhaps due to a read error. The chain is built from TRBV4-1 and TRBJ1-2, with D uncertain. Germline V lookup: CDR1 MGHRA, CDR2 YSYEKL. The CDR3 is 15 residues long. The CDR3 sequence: CASSQEPRTNHGYTF. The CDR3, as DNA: TGCGCCAGCAGCCAAGAGCCACGGACTAACCATGGCTACACCTTC.